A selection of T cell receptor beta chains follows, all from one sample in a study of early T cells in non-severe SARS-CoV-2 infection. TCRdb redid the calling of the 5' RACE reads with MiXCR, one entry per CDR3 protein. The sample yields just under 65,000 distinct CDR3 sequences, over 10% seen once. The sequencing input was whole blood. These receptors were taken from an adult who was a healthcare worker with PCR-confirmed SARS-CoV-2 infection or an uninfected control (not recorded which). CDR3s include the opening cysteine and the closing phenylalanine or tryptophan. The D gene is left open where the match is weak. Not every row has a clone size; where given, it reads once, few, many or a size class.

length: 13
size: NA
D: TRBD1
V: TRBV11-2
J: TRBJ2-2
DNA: TGTGCCAGCAGCACGACAGGGACCGGGGAGCTGTTTTTT
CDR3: CASSTTGTGELFF

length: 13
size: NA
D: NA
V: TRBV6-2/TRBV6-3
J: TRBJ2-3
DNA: TGTGCCAGCAAGCTGAATGGACCAGATACGCAGTATTTT
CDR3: CASKLNGPDTQYF

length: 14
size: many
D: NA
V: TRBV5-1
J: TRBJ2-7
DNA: TGCGCCAGCAGCCCCCTGACAATGGGGAACGAGCAGTACTTC
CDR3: CASSPLTMGNEQYF

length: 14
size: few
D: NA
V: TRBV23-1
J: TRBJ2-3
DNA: TGCGCCAGCAGTCAGGGGGTTAGTCCAGATACGCAGTATTTT
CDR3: CASSQGVSPDTQYF

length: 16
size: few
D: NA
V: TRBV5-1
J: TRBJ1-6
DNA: TGCGCCAGCAGCCTCCGGGACGGAGTTGGTAATTCACCCCTCCACTTT
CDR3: CASSLRDGVGNSPLHF

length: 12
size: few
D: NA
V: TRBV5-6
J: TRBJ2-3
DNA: TGTGCCAGCAGCTGGGACACAGATACGCAGTATTTT
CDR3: CASSWDTDTQYF

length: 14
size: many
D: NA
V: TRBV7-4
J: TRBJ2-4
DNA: TGTGCCAGCAGCTTAGGCTTAGCCAAAAACATTCAGTACTTC
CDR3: CASSLGLAKNIQYF

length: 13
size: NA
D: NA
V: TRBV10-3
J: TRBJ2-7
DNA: TGTGCATCGGCCCCTGGGGCCTCCTACGAGCAGTACTTC
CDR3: CASAPGASYEQYF

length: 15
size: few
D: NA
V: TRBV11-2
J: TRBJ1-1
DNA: TGTGCCAGCAGCTTAGGGATGGGCGGAAACACTGAAGCTTTCTTT
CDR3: CASSLGMGGNTEAFF

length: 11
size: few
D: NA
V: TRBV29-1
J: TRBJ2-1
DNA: TGCAGCGTATTAGTGTACAATGAGCAGTTCTTC
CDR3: CSVLVYNEQFF

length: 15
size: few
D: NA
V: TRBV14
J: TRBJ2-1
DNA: TGTGCCAGCAGTCCACTAGAAATAGCCTACAATGAGCAGTTCTTC
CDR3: CASSPLEIAYNEQFF

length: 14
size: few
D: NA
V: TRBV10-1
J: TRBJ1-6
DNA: TGCGCCAGCAGTTCGGGACGGAGGAATTCACCCCTCCACTTT
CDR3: CASSSGRRNSPLHF

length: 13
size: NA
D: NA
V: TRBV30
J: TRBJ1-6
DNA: TGTGCCTCCTTGGACAGTTATAATTCACCCCTCCACTTT
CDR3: CASLDSYNSPLHF

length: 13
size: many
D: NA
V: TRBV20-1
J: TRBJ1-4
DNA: TGCAGTGCTAGATACGGGACTAATGAAAAACTGTTTTTT
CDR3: CSARYGTNEKLFF

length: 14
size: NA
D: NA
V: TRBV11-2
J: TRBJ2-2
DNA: TGTGCCAGCAGCCGCTATTCAGGGGTAGAAGGGCTGTTTTTT
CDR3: CASSRYSGVEGLFF

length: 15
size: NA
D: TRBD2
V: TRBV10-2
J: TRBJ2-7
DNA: TGCGCCAGCAGTGCTTGGACGGGGGGGCCCTACGAGCAGTACTTC
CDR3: CASSAWTGGPYEQYF

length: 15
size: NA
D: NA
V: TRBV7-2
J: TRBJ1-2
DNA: TGTGCCAGCAGCCCTAGGGGGTTAGTTAACTATGGCTACACCTTC
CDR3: CASSPRGLVNYGYTF

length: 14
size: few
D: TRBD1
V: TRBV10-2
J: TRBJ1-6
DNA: TGCGCCAGCAAGGGGGCGCTGGATAATTCACCCCTCCACTTT
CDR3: CASKGALDNSPLHF

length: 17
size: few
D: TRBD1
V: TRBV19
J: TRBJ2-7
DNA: TGTGCCAGTAGTCCGCATCCTGACAGGGGGCACTCCTACGAGCAGTACTTC
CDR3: CASSPHPDRGHSYEQYF

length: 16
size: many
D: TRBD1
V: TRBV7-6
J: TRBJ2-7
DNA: TGTGCCAGCAGCTTAGGGGACAGGATTTCAACCTACGAGCAGTACTTC
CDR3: CASSLGDRISTYEQYF

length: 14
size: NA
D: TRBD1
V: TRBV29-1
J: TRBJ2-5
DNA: TGCAGCGCCCGCGACAGGGGTCTTCGAGAGACCCAGTACTTC
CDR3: CSARDRGLRETQYF

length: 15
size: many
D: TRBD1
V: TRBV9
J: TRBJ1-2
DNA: TGTGCCAGCAGCGTTGGGGACAGGGTGAACTATGGCTACACCTTC
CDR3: CASSVGDRVNYGYTF

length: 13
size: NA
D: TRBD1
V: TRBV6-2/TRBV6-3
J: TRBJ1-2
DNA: TGTGCCAGCAGTTCTACAGGGGCCTATGGCTACACCTTC
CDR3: CASSSTGAYGYTF

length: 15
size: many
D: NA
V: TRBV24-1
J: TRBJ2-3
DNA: TGTGCCACCAGTGGGGCCGGGGGGCAGGCAGATACGCAGTATTTT
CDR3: CATSGAGGQADTQYF

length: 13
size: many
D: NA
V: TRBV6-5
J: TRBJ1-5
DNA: TGTGCCAGCAGTACTGGGGTCAATCAGCCCCAGCATTTT
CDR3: CASSTGVNQPQHF

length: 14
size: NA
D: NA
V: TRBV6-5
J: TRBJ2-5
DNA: TGTGCCAGCAGTAGAGGTACAGGTGCGGAGACCCAGTACTTC
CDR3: CASSRGTGAETQYF

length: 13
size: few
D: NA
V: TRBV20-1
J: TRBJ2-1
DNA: TGCAGCCCATCCGGAGGGTTTTACAATGAGCAGTTCTTC
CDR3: CSPSGGFYNEQFF